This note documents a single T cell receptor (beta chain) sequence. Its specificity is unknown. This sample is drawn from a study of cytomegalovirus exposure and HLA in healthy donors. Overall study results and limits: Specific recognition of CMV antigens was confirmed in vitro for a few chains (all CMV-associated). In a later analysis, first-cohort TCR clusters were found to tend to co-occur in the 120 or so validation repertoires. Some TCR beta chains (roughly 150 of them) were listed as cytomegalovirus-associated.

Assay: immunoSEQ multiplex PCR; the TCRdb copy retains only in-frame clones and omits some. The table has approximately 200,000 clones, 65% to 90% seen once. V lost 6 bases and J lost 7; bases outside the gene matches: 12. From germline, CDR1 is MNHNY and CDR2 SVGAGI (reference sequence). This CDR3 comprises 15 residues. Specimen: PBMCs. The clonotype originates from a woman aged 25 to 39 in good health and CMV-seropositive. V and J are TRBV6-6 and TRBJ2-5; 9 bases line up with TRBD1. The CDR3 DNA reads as TGTGCCAGCAGACCGGACCCGGGACAGGGCTTGACCCAGTACTTC. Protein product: CASRPDPGQGLTQYF.